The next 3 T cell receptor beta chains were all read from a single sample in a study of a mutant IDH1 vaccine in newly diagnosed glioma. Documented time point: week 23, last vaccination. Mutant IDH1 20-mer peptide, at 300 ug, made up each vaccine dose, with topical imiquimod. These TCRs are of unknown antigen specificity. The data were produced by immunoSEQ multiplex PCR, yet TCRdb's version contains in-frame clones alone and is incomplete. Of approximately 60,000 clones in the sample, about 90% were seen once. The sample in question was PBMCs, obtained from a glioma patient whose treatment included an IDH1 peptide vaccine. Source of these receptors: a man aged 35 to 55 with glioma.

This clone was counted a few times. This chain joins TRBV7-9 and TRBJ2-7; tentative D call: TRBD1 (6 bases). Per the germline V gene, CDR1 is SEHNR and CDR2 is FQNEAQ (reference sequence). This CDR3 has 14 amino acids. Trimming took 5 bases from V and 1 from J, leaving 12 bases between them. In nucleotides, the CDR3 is TGTGCCAGCAGCCCCCGGGACAAATCCTACGAGCAGTACTTC. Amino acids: CASSPRDKSYEQYF. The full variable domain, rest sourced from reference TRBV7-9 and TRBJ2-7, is DTGVSQNPRHKITKRGQNVTFRCDPISEHNRLYWYRQTLGQGPEFLTYFQNEAQLEKSRLLSDRFSAERPKGSFSTLEIQRTEQGDSAMYLCASSPRDKSYEQYFGPGTRLTVT.

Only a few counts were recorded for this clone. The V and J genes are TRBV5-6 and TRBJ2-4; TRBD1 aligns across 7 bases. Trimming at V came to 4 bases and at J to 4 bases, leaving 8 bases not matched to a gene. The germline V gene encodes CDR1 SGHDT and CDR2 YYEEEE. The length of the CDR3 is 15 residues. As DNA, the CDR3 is TGTGCCAGCAGCCCAAGAAGACAGGGAAAAAACATTCAGTACTTC. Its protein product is CASSPRRQGKNIQYF.

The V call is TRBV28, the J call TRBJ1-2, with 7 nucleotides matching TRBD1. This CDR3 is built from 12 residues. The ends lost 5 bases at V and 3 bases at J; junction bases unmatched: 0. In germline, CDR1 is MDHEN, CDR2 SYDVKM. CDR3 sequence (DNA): TGTGCCAGCAGTCAGGGGGACTATGGCTACACCTTC. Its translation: CASSQGDYGYTF.